The rows below give T cell receptor beta chains drawn from one sample of a study of blood T cell repertoires in COVID-19. The data were produced by immunoSEQ multiplex PCR, yet TCRdb's version contains in-frame clones alone and is incomplete. The table lists 150,000 or so clones, 80% to 90% of them singletons. Sequencing used peripheral blood. The receptors come from a young man with COVID-19, enrolled during active disease. Both conserved end residues are trimmed from each CDR3. The order of the fields is V gene, J gene, CDR3 protein.

V gene: TRBV27; J gene: TRBJ2-3; CDR3 protein: ASRRQGSADTQY
V gene: TRBV5-6; J gene: TRBJ1-2; CDR3 protein: ASSYRDRDPEGYT
V gene: TRBV6-5; J gene: TRBJ2-7; CDR3 protein: ASSSGLAGGLYEQY
V gene: TRBV28; J gene: TRBJ1-5; CDR3 protein: ASSFSGTQH
V gene: TRBV3-1/TRBV3-2; J gene: TRBJ1-1; CDR3 protein: ASSRGSAEAF
V gene: TRBV4-1; J gene: TRBJ2-7; CDR3 protein: ASSQLAGGLIVGEQY
V gene: TRBV3-1/TRBV3-2; J gene: TRBJ2-1; CDR3 protein: ASSPNPGRHNEQF
V gene: TRBV27; J gene: TRBJ2-3; CDR3 protein: ASSARTSLSTDTQY
V gene: TRBV7-9; J gene: TRBJ1-6; CDR3 protein: ASRDGQGTNSPLH
V gene: TRBV27; J gene: TRBJ2-7; CDR3 protein: ASSPRLAGGVPNEQY
V gene: TRBV6-1; J gene: TRBJ2-1; CDR3 protein: ASSDGGSSYNEQF
V gene: TRBV2; J gene: TRBJ1-1; CDR3 protein: ASRKTANTEAF
V gene: TRBV11-2; J gene: TRBJ1-2; CDR3 protein: ASSYPGDYGYT
V gene: TRBV10-3; J gene: TRBJ2-1; CDR3 protein: AISDLLKGDTYNEQF
V gene: TRBV5-1; J gene: TRBJ2-4; CDR3 protein: ASSSQGTGNPHPAKNIQY
V gene: TRBV7-2; J gene: TRBJ1-2; CDR3 protein: ASSTPGGYGYT
V gene: TRBV27; J gene: TRBJ2-1; CDR3 protein: ASSLLAGAYSEQF
V gene: TRBV6-5; J gene: TRBJ1-1; CDR3 protein: ATQDPGHMNTEAF
V gene: TRBV7-8; J gene: TRBJ2-1; CDR3 protein: ASSLIAGTFNEQF
V gene: TRBV5-1; J gene: TRBJ2-3; CDR3 protein: ASSRTSGRADTQY
V gene: TRBV7-9; J gene: TRBJ1-1; CDR3 protein: ASSSTGGRGTEAF
V gene: TRBV27; J gene: TRBJ2-7; CDR3 protein: ASSLSSSSYEQY
V gene: TRBV19; J gene: TRBJ2-7; CDR3 protein: ASSPGGGHSYEQY
V gene: TRBV6-2/TRBV6-3; J gene: TRBJ2-7; CDR3 protein: ASSSPARFTSYEQY
V gene: TRBV11-2; J gene: TRBJ2-7; CDR3 protein: ASSLRRRDEQY
V gene: TRBV11-2; J gene: TRBJ2-1; CDR3 protein: ASSLERTGGGLNEQF
V gene: TRBV19; J gene: TRBJ2-1; CDR3 protein: ASRLSGDAYVEQF
V gene: TRBV9; J gene: TRBJ2-3; CDR3 protein: ASSVTPAGGTDTQY
V gene: TRBV3-1/TRBV3-2; J gene: TRBJ2-2; CDR3 protein: ASSQGTGGYTGELF
V gene: TRBV9; J gene: TRBJ2-7; CDR3 protein: ASSAGIDGTYEQY
V gene: TRBV19; J gene: TRBJ1-4; CDR3 protein: ASSMSGRAGEKLL
V gene: TRBV2; J gene: TRBJ2-1; CDR3 protein: ASRPLAGGPFEQF
V gene: TRBV7-2; J gene: TRBJ1-5; CDR3 protein: ASSLVAGMTSNQPQH
V gene: TRBV6-5; J gene: TRBJ2-3; CDR3 protein: ASSYEGAVTDTQY
V gene: TRBV15; J gene: TRBJ1-6; CDR3 protein: ATSRDGQAIYNSPLH
V gene: TRBV5-6; J gene: TRBJ1-2; CDR3 protein: ASSLGQYYGYT
V gene: TRBV7-6; J gene: TRBJ1-2; CDR3 protein: ASSLAPGANYGYT
V gene: TRBV15; J gene: TRBJ1-2; CDR3 protein: ATSRDSNGYT
V gene: TRBV6-2/TRBV6-3; J gene: TRBJ1-1; CDR3 protein: ASSTNRGAITEAF
V gene: TRBV11-2; J gene: TRBJ2-7; CDR3 protein: ASSSYRDRGRYEQY
V gene: TRBV4-1; J gene: TRBJ2-7; CDR3 protein: ASSPREGREQY
V gene: TRBV20-1; J gene: TRBJ1-1; CDR3 protein: SASRSEAF
V gene: TRBV6-1; J gene: TRBJ1-3; CDR3 protein: ASSELFPGRNTIY
V gene: TRBV29-1; J gene: TRBJ2-5; CDR3 protein: SVEGGRGQETQY
V gene: TRBV15; J gene: TRBJ2-3; CDR3 protein: ATSREPSGYTDTQY
V gene: TRBV5-1; J gene: TRBJ2-7; CDR3 protein: ASSPGGDSYEQY
V gene: TRBV7-2; J gene: TRBJ2-7; CDR3 protein: ASSPWGGREY
V gene: TRBV19; J gene: TRBJ1-2; CDR3 protein: ASSIRQGVTYGYT
V gene: TRBV27; J gene: TRBJ2-3; CDR3 protein: ASSESPGNPQDTQY
V gene: TRBV10-3; J gene: TRBJ2-7; CDR3 protein: AISLTSGGAYEQY